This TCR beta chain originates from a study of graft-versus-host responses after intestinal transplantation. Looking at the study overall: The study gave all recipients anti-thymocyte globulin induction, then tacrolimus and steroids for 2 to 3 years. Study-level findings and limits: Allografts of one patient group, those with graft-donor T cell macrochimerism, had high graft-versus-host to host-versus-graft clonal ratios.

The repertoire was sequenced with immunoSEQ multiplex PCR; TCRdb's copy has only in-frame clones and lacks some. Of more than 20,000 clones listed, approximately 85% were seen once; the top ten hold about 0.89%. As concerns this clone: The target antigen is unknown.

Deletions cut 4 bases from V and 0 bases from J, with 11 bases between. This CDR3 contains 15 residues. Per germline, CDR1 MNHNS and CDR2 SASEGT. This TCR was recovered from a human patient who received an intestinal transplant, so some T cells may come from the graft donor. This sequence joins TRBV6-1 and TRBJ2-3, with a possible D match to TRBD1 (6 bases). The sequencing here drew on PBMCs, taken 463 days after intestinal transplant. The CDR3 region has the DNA TGTGCCAGCAGTGTGCAGGGACAAAGCACAGATACGCAGTATTTT. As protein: CASSVQGQSTDTQYF.